This TCR beta chain was identified during a study of blood T cells in healthy people across ages. General observations from the study: Those diversity estimates obtained from one million T cells were thought to be underestimates. Unsorted PBMCs ruled out conclusive naive versus antigen-experienced comparison.

The authors ran a second PCR of about 6 to 11 cycles using a sample-barcoded 5' primer and a J-beta primer mix. TCRdb recomputed calls from the 5' RACE reads with MiXCR, one row per CDR3 protein. The table records about 800,000 distinct CDR3 sequences, roughly 25% of them present only once. To note about this clonotype: The antigen is undetermined.

The CDR3 totals 14 residues. Germline V gives CDR1 SQVTM, CDR2 ANQGSEA. Trimming removed 6 bases from V and 1 base from J, with 15 bases in between. These data were likewise used in another study, on T cells of mothers and their children. From that second work: Thymic selection shapes TCR recombination output similarly in related and unrelated pairs.

J is TRBJ2-5 and V is TRBV29-1, with a weak D call TRBD1 (5 bases). The sequence came from a boy between 10 and 17 years old in good health. Material: blood. The CDR3 DNA reads as TGCAGCGTGGTCGGCAGGGTAGGCCAAGAGACCCAGTACTTC. Translating it yields CSVVGRVGQETQYF.